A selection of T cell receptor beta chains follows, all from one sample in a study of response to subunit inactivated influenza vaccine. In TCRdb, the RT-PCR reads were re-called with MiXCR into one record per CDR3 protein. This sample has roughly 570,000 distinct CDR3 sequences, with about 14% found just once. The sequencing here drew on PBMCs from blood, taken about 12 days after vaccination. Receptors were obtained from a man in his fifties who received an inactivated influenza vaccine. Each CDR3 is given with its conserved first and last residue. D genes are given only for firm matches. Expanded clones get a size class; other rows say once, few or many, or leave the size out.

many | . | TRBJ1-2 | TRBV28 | CASRLGGSYGYTF | TGTGCCAGCAGATTGGGAGGGTCCTATGGCTACACCTTC
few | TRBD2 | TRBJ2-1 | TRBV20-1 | CSAVSGSLNEQFF | TGCAGTGCTGTTAGCGGGAGTCTAAATGAGCAGTTCTTC
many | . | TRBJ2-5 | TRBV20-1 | CSAWRETQYF | TGCAGTGCCTGGAGGGAGACCCAGTACTTC
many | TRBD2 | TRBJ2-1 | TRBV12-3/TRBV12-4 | CASSSSGVVGNEQFF | TGTGCCAGCAGCTCAAGCGGGGTGGTGGGTAATGAGCAGTTCTTC
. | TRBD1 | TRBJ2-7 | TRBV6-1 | CASSIVGTGSYEQYF | TGTGCCAGCAGTATCGTCGGGACAGGAAGCTACGAGCAGTACTTC
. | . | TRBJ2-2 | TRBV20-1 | CSAIQGFTGELFF | TGCAGTGCTATACAGGGTTTCACCGGGGAGCTGTTTTTT
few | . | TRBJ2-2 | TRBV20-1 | CSARLSANTGELFF | TGCAGTGCTAGGTTATCGGCGAACACCGGGGAGCTGTTTTTT
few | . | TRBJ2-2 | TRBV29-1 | CSVYENTGELFF | TGCAGCGTTTATGAGAACACCGGGGAGCTGTTTTTT
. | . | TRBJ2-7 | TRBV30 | CAWSWGGNYEQYF | TGTGCCTGGTCCTGGGGCGGAAACTACGAGCAGTACTTC
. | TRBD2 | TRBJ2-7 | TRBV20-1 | CSATSGGYEQYF | TGCAGTGCGACTAGCGGGGGGTACGAGCAGTACTTC
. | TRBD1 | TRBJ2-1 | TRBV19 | CASSWGQGSTYNEQFF | TGTGCCAGTAGTTGGGGACAGGGGTCTACCTACAATGAGCAGTTCTTC
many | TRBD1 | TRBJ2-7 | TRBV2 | CASRETGHYEQYF | TGTGCCAGCAGAGAGACAGGGCACTACGAGCAGTACTTC
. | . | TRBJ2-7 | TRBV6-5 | CASSYSTAYYEQYF | TGTGCCAGCAGTTACTCTACAGCTTATTACGAGCAGTACTTC
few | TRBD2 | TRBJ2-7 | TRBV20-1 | CSATLAGGPREQYF | TGCAGTGCTACTTTAGCGGGAGGGCCACGCGAGCAGTACTTC
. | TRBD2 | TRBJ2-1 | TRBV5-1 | CASSLSGGWYNEQFF | TGCGCCAGCAGCTTAAGCGGGGGATGGTACAATGAGCAGTTCTTC
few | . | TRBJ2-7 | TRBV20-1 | CSARGGLGQPELFYEQYF | TGCAGTGCTAGAGGCGGGCTAGGGCAGCCCGAACTGTTCTACGAGCAGTACTTC
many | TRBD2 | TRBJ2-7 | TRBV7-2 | CASSSSGRSSYEQYF | TGTGCCAGCAGCTCTAGCGGGAGAAGCTCCTACGAGCAGTACTTC
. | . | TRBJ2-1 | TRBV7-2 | CASSLEKSGYNEQFF | TGTGCCAGCAGCTTAGAAAAGTCAGGGTACAATGAGCAGTTCTTC
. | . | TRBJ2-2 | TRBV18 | CASSPIRINTGELFF | TGTGCCAGCTCACCAATACGAATCAACACCGGGGAGCTGTTTTTT
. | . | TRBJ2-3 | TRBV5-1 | CASSSGTLSTDTQYF | TGCGCCAGCAGCTCCGGGACGTTAAGCACAGATACGCAGTATTTT
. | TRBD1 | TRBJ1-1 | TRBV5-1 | CASSVGQGVEAFF | TGCGCCAGCAGCGTCGGACAGGGGGTTGAAGCTTTCTTT
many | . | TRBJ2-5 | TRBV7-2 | CASNGMMAGLQETQYF | TGTGCCAGCAATGGGATGATGGCGGGCCTACAAGAGACCCAGTACTTC
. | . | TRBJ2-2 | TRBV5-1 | CASSLSQGKTGELFF | TGCGCCAGCAGCTTGAGCCAGGGAAAAACCGGGGAGCTGTTTTTT
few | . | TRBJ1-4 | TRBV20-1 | CSATPPTRWEKLFF | TGCAGTGCTACGCCCCCCACCCGTTGGGAAAAACTGTTTTTT
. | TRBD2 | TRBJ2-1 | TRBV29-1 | CSVVTSGRSNEQFF | TGCAGCGTTGTGACTAGCGGGAGAAGCAATGAGCAGTTCTTC
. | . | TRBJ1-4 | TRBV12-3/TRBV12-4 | CASTPTGATNEKLFF | TGTGCCAGCACCCCGACCGGTGCAACTAATGAAAAACTGTTTTTT
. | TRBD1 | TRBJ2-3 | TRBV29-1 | CSALGQGLTDTQYF | TGCAGCGCTTTGGGACAGGGACTCACAGATACGCAGTATTTT
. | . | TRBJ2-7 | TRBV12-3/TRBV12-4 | CASSPGGGVPYEQYF | TGTGCCAGCAGCCCGGGCGGCGGCGTGCCCTACGAGCAGTACTTC
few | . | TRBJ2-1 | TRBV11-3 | CASSLDASGGYNEQFF | TGTGCCAGCAGCTTAGATGCAAGTGGGGGCTACAATGAGCAGTTCTTC
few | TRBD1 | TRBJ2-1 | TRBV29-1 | CSAGQGRYNEQFF | TGCAGCGCGGGACAGGGACGTTACAATGAGCAGTTCTTC
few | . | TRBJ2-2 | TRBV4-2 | CASSQERTPGELFF | TGTGCCAGCAGCCAAGAAAGAACCCCCGGGGAGCTGTTTTTT
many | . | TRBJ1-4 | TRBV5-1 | CASSLAPQGGSEKLFF | TGCGCCAGCAGCTTGGCCCCACAGGGCGGGTCTGAAAAACTGTTTTTT
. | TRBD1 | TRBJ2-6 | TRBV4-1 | CASSQESGQAVSGANVLTF | TGCGCCAGCAGCCAAGAATCGGGACAGGCTGTCTCTGGGGCCAACGTCCTGACTTTC
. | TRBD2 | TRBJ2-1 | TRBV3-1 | CASSQGLAFFSYNEQFF | TGTGCCAGCAGCCAGGGACTAGCATTCTTCTCCTACAATGAGCAGTTCTTC
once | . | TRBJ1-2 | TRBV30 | CAWSVGALDGYTF | TGTGCCTGGAGTGTAGGGGCCCTTGATGGCTACACCTTC
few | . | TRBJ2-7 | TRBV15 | CATSRDSRYEQYF | TGTGCCACCAGCAGAGATTCCAGATACGAGCAGTACTTC